This T cell receptor (beta chain) was identified during a study of T cells in Graves' hyperthyroidism and ophthalmopathy. Study details: At initial diagnosis, before any treatment had begun, peripheral blood was obtained.

V dropped 4 bases and J dropped 2; count of bases not matched to a gene: 7. Looked up from germline, CDR1 is MNHEY and CDR2 is SVGEGT. This CDR3 comprises 17 residues. Only a few counts were recorded for this clonotype. As yet, its antigen is unknown. Amplification yielded TCR beta CDR3 regions, with RNA transcripts as the source. The HTBI set primed first-round TCR CDR3 RT-PCR. TCRdb analysed the multiplex PCR reads with MiXCR anew, one entry per CDR3 protein. The sample shows approximately 520,000 distinct CDR3 sequences, around 22% of them seen only once. Ophthalmopathy cases scored 3 or more on the Clinical Activity Score and 4 or more on NOSPECS grade, with duration below 3 months. Points from the study as a whole: The model foresaw ophthalmopathy a median about 6.1 months prior to onset.

The specimen was blood. The chain is built from TRBV6-2 or TRBV6-3 and TRBJ2-6; 8 bases agree with TRBD1. The receptor's source is a woman aged 30 to 39 with Graves' ophthalmopathy. CDR3 sequence reads: CASSFRQGQTGANVLTF. The CDR3 nucleotides read TGTGCCAGCAGTTTTCGACAGGGGCAGACTGGGGCCAACGTCCTGACTTTC.